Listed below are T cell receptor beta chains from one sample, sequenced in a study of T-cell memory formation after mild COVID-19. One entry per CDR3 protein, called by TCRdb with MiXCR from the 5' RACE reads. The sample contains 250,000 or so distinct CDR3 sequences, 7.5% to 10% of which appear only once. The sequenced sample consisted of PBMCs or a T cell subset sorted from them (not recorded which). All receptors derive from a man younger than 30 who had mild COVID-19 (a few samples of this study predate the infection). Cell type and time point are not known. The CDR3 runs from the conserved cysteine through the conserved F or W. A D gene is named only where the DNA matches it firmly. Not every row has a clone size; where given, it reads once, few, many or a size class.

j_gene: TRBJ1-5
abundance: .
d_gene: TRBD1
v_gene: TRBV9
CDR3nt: TGTGCCAGCAGCGGGGGGACAGGGTACAATCAGCCCCAGCATTTT
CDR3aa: CASSGGTGYNQPQHF

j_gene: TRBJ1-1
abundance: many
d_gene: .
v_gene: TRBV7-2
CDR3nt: TGTGCCAGCACCATGTTTGGGATTGAGGCTTTCTTT
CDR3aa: CASTMFGIEAFF

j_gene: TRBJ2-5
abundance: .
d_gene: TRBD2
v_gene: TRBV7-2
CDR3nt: TGTGCCAGCAGCACCGGGGGAGGGCAAGAGACCCAGTACTTC
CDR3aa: CASSTGGGQETQYF

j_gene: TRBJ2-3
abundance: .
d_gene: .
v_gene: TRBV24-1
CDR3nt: TGTGCCACCAGTGACCCTACAGGGTCGGGAGATACGCAGTATTTT
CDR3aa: CATSDPTGSGDTQYF

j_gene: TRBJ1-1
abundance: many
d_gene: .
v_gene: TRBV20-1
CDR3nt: TGCAGTGCTGGCCGCGGGGACACTGAAGCTTTCTTT
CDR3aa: CSAGRGDTEAFF

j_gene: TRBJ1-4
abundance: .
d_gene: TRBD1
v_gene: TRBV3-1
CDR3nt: TGTGCCAGCAGCCCCTCCGCGGGACAGGGGTTAGAAAAACTGTTTTTT
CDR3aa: CASSPSAGQGLEKLFF

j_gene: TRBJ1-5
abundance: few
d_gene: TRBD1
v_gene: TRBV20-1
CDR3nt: TGCAGTGCTAAGGTGGGACAGGGTGGTCAGCCCCAGCATTTT
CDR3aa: CSAKVGQGGQPQHF

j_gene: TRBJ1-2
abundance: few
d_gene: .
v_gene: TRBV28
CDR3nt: TGTGCCAGCAGCGCGACCGCCAGGGGCAACTATGGCTACACCTTC
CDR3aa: CASSATARGNYGYTF

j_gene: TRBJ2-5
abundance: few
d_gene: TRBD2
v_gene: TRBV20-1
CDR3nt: TGCAGTGCTAGATACCCCGGGGGGGCCTGGGAGACCCAGTACTTC
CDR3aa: CSARYPGGAWETQYF

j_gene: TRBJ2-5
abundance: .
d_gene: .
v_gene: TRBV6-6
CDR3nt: TGTGCCAGCAGTTATCCGCCAAAGGAGACCCAGTACTTC
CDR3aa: CASSYPPKETQYF

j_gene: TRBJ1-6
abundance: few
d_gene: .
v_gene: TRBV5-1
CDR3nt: TGCGCCAGCAGCACTGGGTCCCGCGGGAGTTCACCCCTCCACTTT
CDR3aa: CASSTGSRGSSPLHF

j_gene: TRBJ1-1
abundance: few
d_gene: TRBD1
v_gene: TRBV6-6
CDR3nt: TGTGCCAGCAGTTCCCCGGGACAGGCCCGGGAGGAGGAAAGCACTGAAGCTTTCTTT
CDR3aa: CASSSPGQAREEESTEAFF

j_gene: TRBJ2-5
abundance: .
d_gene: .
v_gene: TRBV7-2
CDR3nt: TGTGCCAGCAGCTTAGACTATGGCGAGACCCAGTACTTC
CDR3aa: CASSLDYGETQYF

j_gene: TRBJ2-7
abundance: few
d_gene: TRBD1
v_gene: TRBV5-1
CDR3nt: TGCGCCAGCAGCTTGGGGGGACAGGGGACCTACGAGCAGTACTTC
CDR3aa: CASSLGGQGTYEQYF

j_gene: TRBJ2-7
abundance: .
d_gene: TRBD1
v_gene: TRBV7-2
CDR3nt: TGTGCCAGCAGCTGGGCCCCGGGACAGGGCAACGAGCAGTACTTC
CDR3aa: CASSWAPGQGNEQYF

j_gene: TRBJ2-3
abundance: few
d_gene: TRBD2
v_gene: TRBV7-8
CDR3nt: TGTGCCAGCAGAGCGGGACTAGCGGGCAACACAGATACGCAGTATTTT
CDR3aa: CASRAGLAGNTDTQYF

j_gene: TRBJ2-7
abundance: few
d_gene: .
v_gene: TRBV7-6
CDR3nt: TGTGCCAGCAGCTTAAAGCCCCGGGACGAGCAGTACTTC
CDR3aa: CASSLKPRDEQYF

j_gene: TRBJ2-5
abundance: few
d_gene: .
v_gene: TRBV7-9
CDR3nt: TGTGCCAGCAGCTTATCAGAACAGATCCAAGAGACCCAGTACTTC
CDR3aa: CASSLSEQIQETQYF

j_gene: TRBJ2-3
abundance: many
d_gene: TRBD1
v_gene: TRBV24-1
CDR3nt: TGTGCCACCAGTGAAAACGGACAGGGGCTAGATACGCAGTATTTT
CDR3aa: CATSENGQGLDTQYF

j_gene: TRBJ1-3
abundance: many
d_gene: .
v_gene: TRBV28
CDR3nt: TGTGCCAGCAGTTTAGCAGGAGTCTCTGGAAACACCATATATTTT
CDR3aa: CASSLAGVSGNTIYF

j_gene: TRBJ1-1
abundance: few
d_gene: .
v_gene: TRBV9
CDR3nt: TGTGCCAGCAGCCCCCGTGGGCAGGGGTACACTGAAGCTTTCTTT
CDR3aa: CASSPRGQGYTEAFF

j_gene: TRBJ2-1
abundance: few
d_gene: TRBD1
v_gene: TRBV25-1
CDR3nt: TGTGCCAGCTCCCTCCGGGACAGGGCACCAGATGAGCAGTTCTTC
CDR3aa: CASSLRDRAPDEQFF

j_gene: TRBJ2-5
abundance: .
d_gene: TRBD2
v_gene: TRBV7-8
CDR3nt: TGTGCCAGCAGCTTAAGGCCTAGCGGGGAACAAGAGACCCAGTACTTC
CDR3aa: CASSLRPSGEQETQYF

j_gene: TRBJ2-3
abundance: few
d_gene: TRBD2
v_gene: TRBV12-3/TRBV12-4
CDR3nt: TGTGCCAGCAGTTTAGGGACTAGCGGGGGGCTGGTGAGCACAGATACGCAGTATTTT
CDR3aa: CASSLGTSGGLVSTDTQYF

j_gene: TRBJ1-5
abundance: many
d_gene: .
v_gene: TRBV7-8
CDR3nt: TGTGCCAGCAGCTTAGATGGGGCAGGGTCCGGTCAGCCCCAGCATTTT
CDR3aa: CASSLDGAGSGQPQHF

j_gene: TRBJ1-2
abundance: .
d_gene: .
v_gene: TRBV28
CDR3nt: TGTGCCAGCAGTTTTTTTTTTCGGATAAACAACTATGGCTACACCTTC
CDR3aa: CASSFFFRINNYGYTF

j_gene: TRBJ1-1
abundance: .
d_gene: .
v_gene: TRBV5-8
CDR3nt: TGTGCCAGCAGCTTGTTAAAGAGGGAAGCTTTCTTT
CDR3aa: CASSLLKREAFF

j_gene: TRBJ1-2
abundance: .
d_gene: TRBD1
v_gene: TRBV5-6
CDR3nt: TGTGCCAGAACCCTAGACAGGGGGCCTGGCTACACCTTC
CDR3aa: CARTLDRGPGYTF

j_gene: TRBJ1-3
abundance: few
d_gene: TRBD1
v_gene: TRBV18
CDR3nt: TGTGCCAGCTCAGAGACAGGGACTGGAAACACCATATATTTT
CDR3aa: CASSETGTGNTIYF

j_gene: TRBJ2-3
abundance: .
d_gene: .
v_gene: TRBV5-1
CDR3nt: TGCGCCAGCAGCTTGGCTCCAGAGAACAGAGATACGCAGTATTTT
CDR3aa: CASSLAPENRDTQYF

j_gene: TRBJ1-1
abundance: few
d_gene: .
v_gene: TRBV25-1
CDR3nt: TGTGCCAGCAGTGAACAGGGAACTGAAGCTTTCTTT
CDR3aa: CASSEQGTEAFF

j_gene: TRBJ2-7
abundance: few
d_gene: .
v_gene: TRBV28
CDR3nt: TGTGCCAGCAGTTTGGTGGGCAGGGGAGCCTACGAGCAGTACTTC
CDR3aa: CASSLVGRGAYEQYF

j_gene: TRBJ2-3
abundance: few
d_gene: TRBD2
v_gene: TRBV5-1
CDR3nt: TGCGCCAGCAGCTCCGGGACTAGCGGGGGGAGTAGAGATACGCAGTATTTT
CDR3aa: CASSSGTSGGSRDTQYF

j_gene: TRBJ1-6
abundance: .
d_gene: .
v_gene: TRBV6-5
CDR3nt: TGTGCCAGCAGTTACCTTATGAGCTCCTATAATTCACCCCTCCACTTT
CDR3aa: CASSYLMSSYNSPLHF

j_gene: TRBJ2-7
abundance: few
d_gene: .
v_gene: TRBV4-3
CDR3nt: TGCGCCAGCAGCCAAGATCTAACGGCGGGACTCGGTCAGTACTTC
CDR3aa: CASSQDLTAGLGQYF

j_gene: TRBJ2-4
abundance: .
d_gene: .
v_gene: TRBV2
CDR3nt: TGTGCCAGCAGTGGCGCCTTCGCCAAAAACATTCAGTACTTC
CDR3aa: CASSGAFAKNIQYF

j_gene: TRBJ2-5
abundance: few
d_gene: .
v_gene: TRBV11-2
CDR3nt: TGTGCCAGCAGCTTAGGGAGGGTGACTTCTGAGACCCAGTACTTC
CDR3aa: CASSLGRVTSETQYF

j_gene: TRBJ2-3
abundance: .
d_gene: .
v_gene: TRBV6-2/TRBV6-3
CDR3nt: TGTGCCAGCAGAAGTGGGGGGTATAGCACAGATACGCAGTATTTT
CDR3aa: CASRSGGYSTDTQYF

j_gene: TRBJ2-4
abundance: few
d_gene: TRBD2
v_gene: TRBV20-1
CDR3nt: TGCAGTGCTAGCCCGGATTCCCCGGGACTAGCGGGGGGATGGGACATTCAGTACTTC
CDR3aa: CSASPDSPGLAGGWDIQYF

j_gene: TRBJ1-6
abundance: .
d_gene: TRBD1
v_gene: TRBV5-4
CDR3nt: TGTGCCAGCAGCTTGAACCAGGGGGCTGGTTCACCCCTCCACTTT
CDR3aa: CASSLNQGAGSPLHF

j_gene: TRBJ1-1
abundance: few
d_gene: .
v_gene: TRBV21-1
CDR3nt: TGTGCCAGCAGCAATCCCGGACAGGGCGGATCTGAAGCTTTCTTT
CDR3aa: CASSNPGQGGSEAFF

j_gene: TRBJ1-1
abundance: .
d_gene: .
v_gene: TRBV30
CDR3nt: TGTGCCTGGAGTGACTTCACTGAAGCTTTCTTT
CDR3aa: CAWSDFTEAFF

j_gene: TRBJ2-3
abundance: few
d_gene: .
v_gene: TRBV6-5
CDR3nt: TGTGCCAGCAAACAGGGATCCACAGATACGCAGTATTTT
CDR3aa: CASKQGSTDTQYF

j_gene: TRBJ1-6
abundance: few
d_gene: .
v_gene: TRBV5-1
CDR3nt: TGCGCCAGCAGCTTGGACCAGTTGGGATCACCCCTCCACTTT
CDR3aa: CASSLDQLGSPLHF

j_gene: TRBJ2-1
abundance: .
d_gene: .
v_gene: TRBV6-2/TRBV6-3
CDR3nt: TGTGCCAGCAGTTACCGTGGGGTGCGCAATGAGCAGTTCTTC
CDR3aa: CASSYRGVRNEQFF

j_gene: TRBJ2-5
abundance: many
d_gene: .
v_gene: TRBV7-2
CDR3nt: TGTGCCAGCAGCTTAGACAGACAGGCCAAAGAGACCCAGTACTTC
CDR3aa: CASSLDRQAKETQYF

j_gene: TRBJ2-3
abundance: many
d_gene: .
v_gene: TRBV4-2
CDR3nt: TGTGCCAGCAGCCAAGGCGCTAACACAGATACGCAGTATTTT
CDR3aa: CASSQGANTDTQYF

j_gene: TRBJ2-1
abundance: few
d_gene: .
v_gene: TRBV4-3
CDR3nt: TGCGCCAGCAGCCAAGAAAGGGGACCACGCTCTTACAATGAGCAGTTCTTC
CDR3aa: CASSQERGPRSYNEQFF

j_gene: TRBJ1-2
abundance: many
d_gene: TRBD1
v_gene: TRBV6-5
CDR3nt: TGTGCCAGCAGGCCGGGACAGCACTATGGCTACACCTTC
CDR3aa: CASRPGQHYGYTF

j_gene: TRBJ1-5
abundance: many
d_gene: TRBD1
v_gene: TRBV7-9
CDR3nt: TGTGCCAGCAGCTTGACAGGGGGGGATCAGCCCCAGCATTTT
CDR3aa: CASSLTGGDQPQHF

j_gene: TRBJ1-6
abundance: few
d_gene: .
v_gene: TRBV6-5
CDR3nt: TGTGCCAGCAGTTACGCGAGCTATAATTCACCCCTCCACTTT
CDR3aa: CASSYASYNSPLHF

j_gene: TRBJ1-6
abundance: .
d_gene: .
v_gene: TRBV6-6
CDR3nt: TGTGCCAGCAGTAACCTCCTACCCCTCCACTTT
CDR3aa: CASSNLLPLHF

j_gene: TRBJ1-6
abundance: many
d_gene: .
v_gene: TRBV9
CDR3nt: TGTGCCAGCAGCCCCCGGTTGGAGGGTTGGAATTCACCCCTCCACTTT
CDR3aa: CASSPRLEGWNSPLHF

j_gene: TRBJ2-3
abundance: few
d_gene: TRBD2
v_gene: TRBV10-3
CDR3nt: TGTGCCATCAGTGGTATAGCGGGGGGGCTTACAGATACGCAGTATTTT
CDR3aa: CAISGIAGGLTDTQYF

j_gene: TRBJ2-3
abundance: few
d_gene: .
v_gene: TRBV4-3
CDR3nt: TGCGCCAGCAGCCAAGAAAACAGCCTAACCAACACAGATACGCAGTATTTT
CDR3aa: CASSQENSLTNTDTQYF

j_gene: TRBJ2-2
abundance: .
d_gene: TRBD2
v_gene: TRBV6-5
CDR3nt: TGTGCCAGCACCGGCGGGGGGGGGAACACCGGGGAGCTGTTTTTT
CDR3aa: CASTGGGGNTGELFF

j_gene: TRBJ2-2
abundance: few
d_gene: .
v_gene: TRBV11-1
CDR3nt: TGTGCCAGCGTTATTACGGCAGGGTCGGACACCGGGGAGCTGTTTTTT
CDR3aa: CASVITAGSDTGELFF

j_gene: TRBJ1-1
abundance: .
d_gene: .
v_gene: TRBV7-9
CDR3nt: TGTGCCAGCAGCTTCCAACGGAGTGAAGCTTTCTTT
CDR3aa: CASSFQRSEAFF

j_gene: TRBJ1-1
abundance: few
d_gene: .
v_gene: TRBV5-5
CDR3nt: TGTGCCAGCAGCTTGTTGGGGCGAGTGAACACTGAAGCTTTCTTT
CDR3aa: CASSLLGRVNTEAFF